The present entry profiles one TCR beta chain with its context. The data belong to a study of blood T cell repertoires in COVID-19. Study-wide context: Sample material is recorded as cDNA or gDNA derived from T cells, B-cell-depleted T cells, or PBMCs.

Generated by immunoSEQ multiplex PCR, the TCRdb table keeps only in-frame clones and is missing some. The sample includes approximately 130,000 clones, 80% to 90% of them seen just once. The TCR comes from a woman aged 45-59 years who had recovered from COVID-19. Sequencing was done on a sample of PBMCs or T cells enriched from blood (not recorded which).

CDR3 nucleotides: TGTGCCAGCAGTGACTCGAGGACAGGGAGCACTGAAGCTTTCTTT. It codes for CASSDSRTGSTEAFF. The chain carries TRBV2 and TRBJ1-1, with 8 bases lining up with TRBD1. Unmatched junction bases numbered 7, after V lost 3 bases and J lost 4 bases. This CDR3 contains 15 residues. From germline, CDR1 is SNHLY and CDR2 FYNNEI.